This TCR beta chain comes out of a study of T cells in Graves' hyperthyroidism and ophthalmopathy. About the study: Pretreatment peripheral blood was obtained at initial diagnosis.

This clonotype showed up many times. It was RNA transcripts that yielded the amplified TCR beta CDR3 regions. A set of HTBI primers served as the primers for a first-round RT-PCR of the TCR CDR3. TCRdb analysed the multiplex PCR reads with MiXCR anew, one entry per CDR3 protein. This table has about 380,000 distinct CDR3 sequences, approximately 13% appearing once. Calling Graves' hyperthyroidism stable meant ophthalmopathy did not progress within 18 months. Every diagnosis used clinical symptoms, serum thyroxine and TRAb, thyroid ultrasound and orbital computed tomography. Using 10 ml of fresh peripheral blood, PBMCs were prepared. CDR3 length: 14 amino acids. The V gene end was trimmed by 7 bases and the J gene end by 9 bases; junction bases not matched to a gene: 10. Germline V gene sequence: CDR1 SNHLY, CDR2 FYNNEI.

The TCR was taken from a woman aged 55-75 years with Graves' hyperthyroidism. Sequenced input: blood. The chain has TRBV2 and TRBJ2-1; the match to TRBD2 covers 9 bases. CDR3 sequence (DNA): TGTGCCAGCACCGAGGGACTAGCTACGGGTGAGCAGTTCTTC. It is translated as CASTEGLATGEQFF.